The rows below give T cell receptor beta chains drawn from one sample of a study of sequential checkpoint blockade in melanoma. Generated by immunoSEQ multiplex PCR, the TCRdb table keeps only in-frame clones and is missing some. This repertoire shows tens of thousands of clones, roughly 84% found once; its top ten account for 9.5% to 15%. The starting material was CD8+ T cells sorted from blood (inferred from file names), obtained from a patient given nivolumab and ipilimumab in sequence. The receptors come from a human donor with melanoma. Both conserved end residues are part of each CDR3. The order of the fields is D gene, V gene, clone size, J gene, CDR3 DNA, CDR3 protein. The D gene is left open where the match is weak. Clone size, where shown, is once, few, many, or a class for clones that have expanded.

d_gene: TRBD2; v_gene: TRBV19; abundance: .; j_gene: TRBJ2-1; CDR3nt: TGTGCCAGTAGTAGTAGCGGGAGGTTCAACAATGAGCAGTTCTTC; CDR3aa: CASSSSGRFNNEQFF
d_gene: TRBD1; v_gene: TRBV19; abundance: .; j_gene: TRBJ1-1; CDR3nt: TGTGCCAGTGGACAGGGTCATACTGAAGCTTTCTTT; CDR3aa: CASGQGHTEAFF
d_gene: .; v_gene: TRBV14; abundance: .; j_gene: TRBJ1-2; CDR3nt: TGTGCCAGCAGCCTCTTCTCGGGAGCTGGGGGCTACACCTTC; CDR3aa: CASSLFSGAGGYTF
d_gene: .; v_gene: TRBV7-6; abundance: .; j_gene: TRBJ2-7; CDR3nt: TGTGCCAGCAGCTATGCGGCACCCTACGAGCAGTACTTC; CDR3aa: CASSYAAPYEQYF
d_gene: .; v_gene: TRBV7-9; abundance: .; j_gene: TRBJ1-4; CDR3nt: TGTGCCAGCAGCTGGAGTGATGAAAAACTGTTTTTT; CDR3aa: CASSWSDEKLFF
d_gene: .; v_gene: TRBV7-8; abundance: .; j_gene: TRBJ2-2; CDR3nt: TGTGCCAGCAGCTTAGCGGGCCCCTCCGGGGAGCTGTTTTTT; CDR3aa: CASSLAGPSGELFF
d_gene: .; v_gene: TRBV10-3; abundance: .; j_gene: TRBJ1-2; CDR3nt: TGTGCCATCAGTGACCGGGACACAGCTGGGGGCTACACCTTC; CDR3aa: CAISDRDTAGGYTF
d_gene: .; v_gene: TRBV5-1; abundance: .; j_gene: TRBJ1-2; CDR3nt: TGCGCCAGCAGCAATGAGGAGATCTATGGCTACACCTTC; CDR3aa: CASSNEEIYGYTF
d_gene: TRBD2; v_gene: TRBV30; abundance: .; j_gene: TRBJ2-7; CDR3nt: TGTGCCTGGAGTTTGGGAAATAGCGGGAGCGGCTACGAGCAGTACTTC; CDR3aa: CAWSLGNSGSGYEQYF
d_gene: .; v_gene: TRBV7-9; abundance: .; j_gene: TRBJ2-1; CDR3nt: TGTGCCAGCAGCCTCACGGGAGAGTCCTACAATGAGCAGTTCTTC; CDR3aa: CASSLTGESYNEQFF
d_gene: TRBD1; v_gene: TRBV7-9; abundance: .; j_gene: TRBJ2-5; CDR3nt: TGTGCCAGCAGCTTAAGGACTGGGGACAGGTTCGGGGAGACCCAGTACTTC; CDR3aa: CASSLRTGDRFGETQYF
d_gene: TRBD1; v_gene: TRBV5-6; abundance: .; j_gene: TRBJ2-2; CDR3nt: TGTGCCAGCAGCCCGGGCCTGGGACAGGGGGTGGTCACCGGGGAGCTGTTTTTT; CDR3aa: CASSPGLGQGVVTGELFF
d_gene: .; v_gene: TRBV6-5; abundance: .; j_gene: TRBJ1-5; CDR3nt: TGTGCCAGCAGTTACTCGCCGGTGTGGCCCCAGCATTTT; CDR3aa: CASSYSPVWPQHF
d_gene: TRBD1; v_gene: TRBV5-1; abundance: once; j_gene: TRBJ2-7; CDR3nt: TGCGCCAGCACCCCGGGACAGGGGGCCCACGAGCAGTACTTC; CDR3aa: CASTPGQGAHEQYF
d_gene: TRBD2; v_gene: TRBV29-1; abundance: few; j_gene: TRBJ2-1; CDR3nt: TGCAGCGGCGATCCGGGACTAGCTATCAATGAGCAGTTCTTC; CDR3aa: CSGDPGLAINEQFF
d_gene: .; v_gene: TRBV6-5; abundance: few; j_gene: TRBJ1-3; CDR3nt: TGTGCCAGCAGTTACGATCCGAGCTCTGGAAACACCATATATTTT; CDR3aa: CASSYDPSSGNTIYF
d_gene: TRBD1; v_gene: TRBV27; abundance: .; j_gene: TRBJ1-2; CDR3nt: TGTGCCAGCAAAACTTCCACGGGACAGAGTTATGGCTACACCTTC; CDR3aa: CASKTSTGQSYGYTF
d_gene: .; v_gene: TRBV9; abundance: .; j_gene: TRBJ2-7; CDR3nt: TGTGCCAGCAGCGTAAATCCCCTAGCGAGCTCCTACGAGCAGTACTTC; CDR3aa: CASSVNPLASSYEQYF
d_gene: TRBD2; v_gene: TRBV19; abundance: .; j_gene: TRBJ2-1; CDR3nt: TGTGCCAGTAGTATGCGACTAGCGGGAGTCCCCCAAAATGAGCAGTTCTTC; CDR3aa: CASSMRLAGVPQNEQFF
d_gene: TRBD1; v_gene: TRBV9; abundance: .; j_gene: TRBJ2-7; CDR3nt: TGTGCCAGCAGCCTAAGACAGGGAAACTACGAGCAGTACTTC; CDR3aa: CASSLRQGNYEQYF
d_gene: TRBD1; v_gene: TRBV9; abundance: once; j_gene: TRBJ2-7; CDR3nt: TGTGCCAGCAGCGCAGAGGACAGGGCCTACGAGCAGTACTTC; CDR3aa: CASSAEDRAYEQYF
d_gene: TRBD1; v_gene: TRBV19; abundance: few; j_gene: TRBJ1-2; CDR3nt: TGTGCCAGTAGTATCGGACAGGACTATGGCTACACCTTC; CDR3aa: CASSIGQDYGYTF
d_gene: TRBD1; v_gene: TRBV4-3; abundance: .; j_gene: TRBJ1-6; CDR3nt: TGCGCCAGCAGCCAAGATACGGCAGGGGGTGTTTCACCCCTCCACTTT; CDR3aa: CASSQDTAGGVSPLHF
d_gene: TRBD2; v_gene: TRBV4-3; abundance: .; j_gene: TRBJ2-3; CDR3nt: TGCGCCAGCAGCCGGAGCCTGGCGGGAGCGGTAGATACGCAGTATTTT; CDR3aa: CASSRSLAGAVDTQYF
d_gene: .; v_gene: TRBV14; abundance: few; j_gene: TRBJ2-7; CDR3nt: TGTGCCAGCAGCCAATATGGCGGGGACAGAGCCTACGAGCAGTACTTC; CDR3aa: CASSQYGGDRAYEQYF
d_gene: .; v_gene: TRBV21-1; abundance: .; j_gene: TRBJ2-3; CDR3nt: TGTGCCAGCTTTATCGCGGCCGGGACAGGGCCGTATTTT; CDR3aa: CASFIAAGTGPYF